The 11 T cell receptor beta chains presented below share a single source sample, sequenced in a study of blood T cell repertoires in COVID-19 (TCRdb year 2020). The protocol used for the library was the immunoSEQ multiplex PCR assay. The immuneACCESS repertoire file appears here via TCRdb, limited to in-frame rearrangements. These files lack a portion of the clones; in checked studies, under half of the deficit traces to unresolved V genes, and the cause of the others is not known. The sample yields about 170,000 clones; about 86% were counted once. Roughly 9.8% of the sample lies in the top ten. The sample taken for sequencing was peripheral blood. All receptors come from a woman aged 55-75 years with COVID-19, enrolled during active disease.

This clone was seen only a few times. This CDR3 is CASSEAPPLAEAFF. The CDR3 DNA is TGTGCCAGCAGTGAGGCACCCCCTTTGGCTGAAGCTTTCTTT. The chain carries TRBV25-1 and TRBJ1-1; D gene unclear. Germline-derived CDR1 and CDR2 are MGHDK and SYGVNS. This CDR3 is 14 amino acids long. V was shortened by 3 bases and J by 6 bases, with 14 bases between the two germline ends.

This chain connects TRBV6-4 to TRBJ2-7; 9 bases are a match to TRBD2. V shed 3 bases and J 5 bases; nucleotides not matched to a gene: 5. Germline CDR1 and CDR2: MRHNA and SNTAGT. The CDR3 has 14 residues. The CDR3 region has the DNA TGTGCCAGCAGTGAGGTTAGCGGGAGTAACGAGCAGTACTTC. It translates to CASSEVSGSNEQYF.

J is TRBJ2-7 and V is TRBV7-2, with 7 bases that match TRBD2. Per germline, CDR1 SGHTA and CDR2 FQGNSA. Trimming cost V 8 bases and J 2 bases; bases outside gene matches: 9. The CDR3 sequence is 14 residues long. For the CDR3, the DNA is TGTGCCAGCGCCACGGGGGGTGTAGCCTACGAGCAGTACTTC. Translating gives CASATGGVAYEQYF.

The chain employs TRBV6-6 and TRBJ2-7, with 12 bases that match TRBD2. CDR3 length: 16 amino acids. After removal of 0 bases from V and 3 bases from J, the junction contained 3 bases not matched to a gene. The V gene's germline CDR1 is MNHNY and CDR2 SVGAGI (reference sequence). This chain's CDR3 is CASSYSLAGGGYEQYF. The CDR3 DNA sequence: TGTGCCAGCAGTTACTCGCTAGCGGGAGGGGGCTACGAGCAGTACTTC.

The CDR3 region is CASSRDSSNTEAFF. In DNA, the CDR3 is TGTGCCAGCTCTAGGGACAGTTCTAACACTGAAGCTTTCTTT. The chain joins TRBV18 to TRBJ1-1; 7 positions agree with TRBD1. The CDR3 is 14 residues long. CDR1 and CDR2 from the germline V gene are KGHSH and LQKENI. Trimming removed 6 bases from V and 2 bases from J; junction bases left unmatched: 6. The full variable domain, in which reference TRBV18 and TRBJ1-1 provide the parts outside the CDR3, is NAGVMQNPRHLVRRRGQEARLRCSPMKGHSHVYWYRQLPEEGLKFMVYLQKENIIDESGMPKERFSAEFPKEGPSILRIQQVVRGDSAAYFCASSRDSSNTEAFFGQGTRLTVV.

The genes are TRBV7-9 and TRBJ2-1; 8 positions match TRBD1. Germline CDR1 SEHNR, CDR2 FQNEAQ (reference sequence). The junction had 6 bases not matched to a gene; V was cut back by 9 bases and J by 5 bases. CDR3 size: 13 residues. The CDR3 nucleotides read TGTGCCAGATCGACAGGGGACAACAATGAGCAGTTCTTC. This encodes CARSTGDNNEQFF.

This chain joins TRBV9 and TRBJ2-1, with 7 bases identical to TRBD2. The length of the CDR3 is 15 residues. V dropped 0 bases and J dropped 7; count of bases not matched to a gene: 7. The V gene's germline CDR1 is SGDLS and CDR2 YYNGEE. The CDR3 DNA is TGTGCCAGCAGCGTAGAGCGGGATCGCAGGAATGAGCAGTTCTTC. Translating gives CASSVERDRRNEQFF.

This clone was observed a single time. The chain carries TRBV9 and TRBJ2-1, with TRBD2 matching over 8 bases. Trimming removed 0 bases from V and 5 bases from J; junction bases left unmatched: 7. The germline gives CDR1 SGDLS, CDR2 YYNGEE. This CDR3 has 16 residues. The CDR3 protein is CASSVAELAVNNEQFF. In DNA form, the CDR3 reads TGTGCCAGCAGCGTAGCGGAACTAGCGGTTAACAATGAGCAGTTCTTC.

V usage is TRBV9 and J usage is TRBJ2-7; no reliable D call. Trimming stripped 0 bases from V and 5 bases from J, with 15 bases between. The CDR3 has 15 amino acids. In germline, CDR1 is SGDLS, CDR2 YYNGEE. CDR3 sequence (DNA): TGTGCCAGCAGCGTAGCTGATAGATTGGGCCACGAGCAGTACTTC. This translates into CASSVADRLGHEQYF.

The gene calls are TRBV19 and TRBJ1-1; D is possibly TRBD1 (6 bases). CDR3 size: 14 residues. Germline CDR1 LNHDA, CDR2 SQIVND (reference sequence). Trimming cost V 1 base and J 1 base, with 7 bases left between them. Here the CDR3 reads CASSIARGNTEAFF. CDR3 sequence (DNA): TGTGCCAGTAGTATAGCCAGGGGGAACACTGAAGCTTTCTTT.

With respect to this clone: Other DNA sequences in the sample encode the same CDR3. This chain joins TRBV6-1 and TRBJ2-5; 11 bases agree with TRBD2. Germline loops: CDR1 MNHNS, CDR2 SASEGT. The V and J ends lost 2 bases and 2 bases, in that order; junction bases with no gene match: 1. This CDR3 is built from 15 residues. CDR3 in DNA: TGTGCCAGCAGTGAATTAGCGGGAGGGCAAGAGACCCAGTACTTC. Protein sequence: CASSELAGGQETQYF.